Following are 30 T cell receptor beta chains from one sample sequenced in a study of blood T cells in healthy people across ages. A second PCR, run for roughly 7 to 12 cycles, used a sample-barcoded 5' primer plus a J-beta primer mix. Using its own MiXCR run on the 5' RACE reads, TCRdb lists one record per CDR3 protein. In the table there are around 800,000 distinct CDR3 sequences, about 42% of which are singletons. The specimen was blood. Receptors originate from a man in his sixties in good health.

The V and J genes are TRBV12-3 or TRBV12-4 and TRBJ2-1; 7 nucleotides match TRBD1. The CDR3 length is 14 residues. Trimming at V came to 4 bases and at J to 2 bases, leaving 2 bases not matched to a gene. CDR3: CASSSDRTYNEQFF. Written as DNA, the CDR3 is TGTGCCAGCAGTTCGGACAGGACCTACAATGAGCAGTTCTTC.

This clonotype occurred a few times. The genes are TRBV29-1 and TRBJ2-1; possibly TRBD1 or TRBD2 for D (5 bases each). Trimming removed 7 bases at V and 1 base at J, with 14 bases between. The germline gives CDR1 SQVTM, CDR2 ANQGSEA. There are 14 residues in the CDR3. CDR3 amino acids: CSGEWQGSYNEQFF. In DNA form, the CDR3 reads TGCAGCGGGGAGTGGCAGGGATCCTACAATGAGCAGTTCTTC.

J is TRBJ2-4 and V is TRBV12-3 or TRBV12-4; D remains unclear. Judging by the DNA end, TRBJ2-7 fits better; the J call may be wrong. There are 14 residues in the CDR3. CDR3 residues: CASSLQWPPYEQYF. The CDR3 bases are TGTGCCAGCAGCCTCCAGTGGCCCCCCTACGAGCAGTACTTC.

The rearrangement links TRBV27 to TRBJ1-2; D is uncertain. Trimming shortened V by 5 bases and J by 0 bases, and 7 bases separated the two germline ends. In germline, CDR1 is MNHEY, CDR2 SMNVEV (reference sequence). The CDR3 loop spans 13 amino acids. For the CDR3, the DNA is TGTGCCAGCAGTGTTAGGGCTAACTATGGCTACACCTTC. Its translation is CASSVRANYGYTF.

This clonotype was picked up a small number of times. V is TRBV14 and J is TRBJ2-1; 12 bases match TRBD2. Per germline, CDR1 SGHDN and CDR2 FVKESK. The CDR3 sequence is 17 residues long. With 0 bases clipped from V and 7 bases from J, the junction kept 7 bases outside the gene matches. The CDR3 bases are TGTGCCAGCAGCCAAGATTTACTAGCGGGGGGTCAAAATGAGCAGTTCTTC. Its protein product is CASSQDLLAGGQNEQFF.

This clonotype was seen more than once but under ten times. The chain couples TRBV28 to TRBJ1-2; TRBD1 is a possible D gene (5 bases). The CDR3 contains 12 residues. Germline lookup yields CDR1 MDHEN and CDR2 SYDVKM. V lost 5 bases to trimming and J lost 7 bases, with 11 bases between them. CDR3: CASSPRTLGYTF. CDR3 nucleotide sequence: TGTGCCAGCAGTCCCCGGACACTTGGCTACACCTTC.

This chain uses TRBV5-6 with TRBJ2-3; TRBD1 is a possible D gene (5 bases). Between the trimmed V and J ends, which lost 0 bases and 3 bases, there was a span of 17 bases. The CDR3 length is 17 residues. Germline V gene data show CDR1 as SGHDT and CDR2 as YYEEEE. The CDR3 DNA follows: TGTGCCAGCAGCTTGGGACAGACCCCCTCATGGACAGATACGCAGTATTTT. Its protein product is CASSLGQTPSWTDTQYF.

The chain links TRBV11-1 to TRBJ1-2; TRBD1 is a possible D gene (5 bases). The length of the CDR3 is 14 residues. Germline V gives CDR1 SGHAT, CDR2 FQDESV (reference sequence). V lost 3 bases, J lost 5 bases, and 13 bases lay in between. The CDR3 DNA follows: TGTGCCAGCAGCTTTGGGACCGGGGCTTATGGCTACACCTTC. Translating gives CASSFGTGAYGYTF.

This chain uses TRBV7-6 with TRBJ2-7; 9 bases map to TRBD1. Germline CDR1 is SGHVS and CDR2 is FNYEAQ. With V trimmed by 3 bases and J by 5 bases, 2 bases remained unmatched. This CDR3 contains 13 residues. Here the CDR3 DNA reads TGTGCCAGCAGCTTTCGGACAGGGGACGAGCAGTACTTC. This encodes CASSFRTGDEQYF.

The CDR3 sequence is CSVDSGQLNTEAFF. For the CDR3, the DNA is TGCAGCGTTGACAGTGGGCAGTTGAACACTGAAGCTTTCTTT. V gene TRBV29-1 combines with J gene TRBJ1-1, with D unclear. V lost 3 bases to trimming and J lost 0 bases, with 11 bases between them. CDR1 is SQVTM, CDR2 ANQGSEA, per germline. This CDR3 spans 14 amino acids.

This chain connects TRBV5-1 to TRBJ2-6; tentatively, D is TRBD1 or TRBD2 (5 bases each). Germline V CDR1 and CDR2: SGHRS, YFSETQ. Trimming took off 4 bases at V and 0 bases at J, with 17 bases between the two ends. CDR3 length: 18 amino acids. The CDR3 coding sequence is TGCGCCAGCAGCCCGGCCCGGGACCCTCGCTCTGGGGCCAACGTCCTGACTTTC. Residues: CASSPARDPRSGANVLTF.

There are a few counts of this clonotype. The gene calls are TRBV7-2 and TRBJ2-7; D not certain. Germline CDR1 SGHTA, CDR2 FQGNSA. The CDR3 runs 14 residues. Trimming removed 1 base at V and 0 bases at J, with 7 bases between. CDR3 in amino acids: CASSLVDGSYEQYF. The CDR3 DNA is TGTGCCAGCAGCTTAGTTGACGGCTCCTACGAGCAGTACTTC.

The J gene is TRBJ2-5, the V gene TRBV12-3 or TRBV12-4; 7 bases are a match to TRBD1. The CDR3 contains 14 residues. V gave up 5 bases and J gave up 1 base; unmatched junction bases: 4. In DNA, the CDR3 is TGTGCCAGCAGTAAGACAGGGTTCCAAGAGACCCAGTACTTC. It encodes CASSKTGFQETQYF.

At least ten counts were recorded for this clonotype. The rearrangement joins TRBV5-1 to TRBJ2-7; 8 nucleotides match TRBD2. From germline, CDR1 is SGHRS and CDR2 YFSETQ. CDR3 size: 14 residues. V dropped 5 bases and J dropped 2; count of bases not matched to a gene: 6. Written as DNA, the CDR3 is TGCGCCAGCAGTTCGCTTAGCGGGGCCTACGAGCAGTACTTC. This sequence encodes CASSSLSGAYEQYF.

V gene TRBV12-3 or TRBV12-4 combines with J gene TRBJ2-5; D possibly matches TRBD1 or TRBD2 (7 bases each). This CDR3 is 13 amino acids long. V lost 6 bases, J lost 11 bases, and 19 bases lay in between. CDR3 in DNA: TGTGCCAGCAGGAGCGGGACAGACAATGAGCAGTACTTC. Amino acids: CASRSGTDNEQYF.

This chain uses TRBV21-1 with TRBJ2-2. TRBV21-1 is labeled a pseudogene. The CDR3 is 15 residues long. CDR3 sequence reads: CASSKALRRTGELFF. The CDR3 coding sequence is TGTGCCAGCAGCAAAGCGCTCAGGAGAACCGGGGAGCTGTTTTTT.

This sequence joins TRBV25-1 and TRBJ1-2; D is uncertain. The V gene's germline CDR1 is MGHDK and CDR2 SYGVNS. This CDR3 has 11 amino acids. The V end lost 6 bases, the J end lost 5 bases, and 7 bases lay between the germline ends. In DNA, the CDR3 is TGTGCCAGCAGGGACGCTTATGGCTACACCTTC. Translating it yields CASRDAYGYTF.

This chain uses TRBV25-1 with TRBJ1-1, with 7 nucleotides matching TRBD1. Germline V gene sequence: CDR1 MGHDK, CDR2 SYGVNS. The CDR3 is 14 amino acids. V lost 4 bases and J lost 1; bases outside the gene matches: 3. This CDR3 is CASSVTGTNTEAFF. The CDR3 DNA sequence: TGTGCCAGCAGTGTGACAGGGACGAACACTGAAGCTTTCTTT.

In DNA, the CDR3 is TGTGCCAGCAGCGTAGGAGTCGGGGGCAATCAGCCCCAGCATTTT. Translating it yields CASSVGVGGNQPQHF. This chain joins TRBV9 and TRBJ1-5; the D is unclear. CDR1 is SGDLS, CDR2 YYNGEE, per germline. The CDR3 runs 15 residues. Deletions cut 0 bases from V and 2 bases from J, with 9 bases between.

Worth noting for this clonotype: The conserved final phenylalanine or tryptophan is absent from the CDR3, which likely points to a read error. The chain uses TRBV5-1 and TRBJ2-7; D call uncertain. The tail of the sequence fits TRBJ2-5 better, so the J call may be wrong. CDR1 and CDR2 (germline): SGHRS, YFSETQ. The CDR3 runs 14 residues. The CDR3 reads CASSLGVSQETQYY. In DNA form, the CDR3 reads TGCGCCAGCAGCTTGGGGGTCTCTCAAGAGACCCAGTACTAC.

This clonotype was recorded at least ten times. V and J are TRBV6-2 or TRBV6-3 and TRBJ1-6; D might be TRBD1 (6 bases). V was clipped by 7 bases and J by 7 bases, with 11 bases between them. The CDR3 consists of 13 residues. CDR1 is MNHEY, CDR2 SVGEGT, per germline. The CDR3 here is CASIRDTNSPLHF. CDR3 in DNA: TGTGCCAGCATCCGGGACACAAATTCACCCCTCCACTTT.

There are many counts of this clonotype. V is TRBV3-1 and J is TRBJ1-6, with D possibly matching TRBD1 (5 bases). The CDR3 is made up of 17 amino acids. Germline V gene sequence: CDR1 LGHDT, CDR2 YNNKEL (reference sequence). Trimming pared 6 bases from V and 0 bases from J, leaving 15 bases between. CDR3 sequence (DNA): TGTGCCAGCAGAGGGGACTCCCTGAGCTCCTATAATTCACCCCTCCACTTT. This encodes CASRGDSLSSYNSPLHF.

The genes are TRBV6-6 and TRBJ2-7; D tentatively fits TRBD1 or TRBD2 (5 bases each). CDR3 length: 15 amino acids. V was pared by 7 bases and J by 7 bases, with 23 bases between. Germline V gene data show CDR1 as MNHNY and CDR2 as SVGAGI (reference sequence). Here the CDR3 reads CASIDGTSSYNEQYF. The CDR3 nucleotides are TGTGCCAGCATCGACGGGACGAGCTCCTACAATGAGCAGTACTTC.

The chain uses TRBV18 and TRBJ2-5; D uncertain. Per germline, CDR1 KGHSH and CDR2 LQKENI. There are 15 residues in the CDR3. V was clipped by 6 bases and J by 2 bases, with 16 bases between them. This CDR3 reads CASSLMSAKQETQYF. In nucleotides, the CDR3 is TGTGCCAGCTCCCTGATGTCGGCTAAGCAAGAGACCCAGTACTTC. Based on the CDR3 plus reference TRBV18 and TRBJ2-5, the full variable domain is NAGVMQNPRHLVRRRGQEARLRCSPMKGHSHVYWYRQLPEEGLKFMVYLQKENIIDESGMPKERFSAEFPKEGPSILRIQQVVRGDSAAYFCASSLMSAKQETQYFGPGTRLLVL.

This sequence joins TRBV5-1 and TRBJ2-1; no firm D call. The CDR3 has 12 residues. Deletions cut 1 base from V and 8 bases from J, with 7 bases between. The germline V gene encodes CDR1 SGHRS and CDR2 YFSETQ. This CDR3 reads CASSLRPDEQFF. CDR3 bases: TGCGCCAGCAGCTTGAGACCTGATGAGCAGTTCTTC.

The gene calls are TRBV15 and TRBJ2-5; D uncertain. Germline V gene lookup returns CDR1 LNHNV and CDR2 YYDKDF (reference sequence). The V gene lost 1 base and the J gene lost 5 bases, with 8 bases spanning the gap. The CDR3 consists of 13 residues. The CDR3 nucleotides read TGTGCCACCAGCAGAGCAGATAGGGAGACCCAGTACTTC. Encoded protein: CATSRADRETQYF.

The chain joins TRBV12-3 or TRBV12-4 to TRBJ2-2; 9 nucleotides agree with TRBD1. The CDR3 contains 14 residues. Losses at the gene ends were 5 bases for V and 10 bases for J; bases not matched to a gene: 8. In DNA form, the CDR3 reads TGTGCCAGCAGTAGCAGGACAGGGGTGGAGGAGCTGTTTTTT. Its protein product is CASSSRTGVEELFF.

The chain uses TRBV2 and TRBJ2-1; no reliable D call. The CDR3 covers 14 residues. V was clipped by 5 bases and J by 8 bases, with 16 bases between them. Per the germline V gene, CDR1 is SNHLY and CDR2 is FYNNEI. In nucleotides, the CDR3 is TGTGCCAGCAGTCTCGAAAGGGCTCCGGATGAGCAGTTCTTC. It specifies CASSLERAPDEQFF.

The sample holds a few counts of this clonotype. The rearrangement uses TRBV7-2 and TRBJ2-3; unclear D gene. Per the germline V gene, CDR1 is SGHTA and CDR2 is FQGNSA. The CDR3 is 14 residues long. The V gene lost 7 bases and the J gene lost 0 bases, with 11 bases spanning the gap. Here the CDR3 DNA reads TGTGCCAGCAAAGGCGCAACTAGCACAGATACGCAGTATTTT. This gives the protein CASKGATSTDTQYF.

This clonotype was detected only a few times. J is TRBJ1-5 and V is TRBV18; D is uncertain. The CDR3 has 15 residues. V was cut by 3 bases and J by 6 bases, with 15 bases left in between. Germline V gives CDR1 KGHSH, CDR2 LQKENI. The CDR3 region is CASSPRTEYSQPQHF. The CDR3 DNA sequence: TGTGCCAGCTCACCTAGGACTGAGTACAGTCAGCCCCAGCATTTT.